One and the same sample provided the 4 T cell receptor beta chains below, sequenced in a study of cytomegalovirus exposure and HLA in healthy donors. A multiplex PCR was run with 60 Vbeta primers and 13 Jbeta primers. TCRdb's table, derived via immunoSEQ multiplex PCR, lists solely in-frame clones and lacks some. The top ten hold more than 9.5% of the sample, which has about 78,000 clones, approximately 77% seen once. Sequenced sample: PBMCs. These receptors were collected from a middle-aged woman in good health and CMV-seropositive.

A note on this clone: Mismatch with germline at one junction end may stem from a read error. V usage is TRBV19 and J usage is TRBJ1-2, with 7 bases fitting TRBD1. The CDR3 is 14 residues long. Germline V gene lookup returns CDR1 LNHDA and CDR2 SQIVND (reference sequence). The CDR3, as DNA: TGTGCCACCGAGGGCTGGAGACAGGGCTATGGCTACCCCTTC. Its translation: CATEGWRQGYGYPF.

This clone was seen only once. This chain uses TRBV29-1 with TRBJ2-5, with D perhaps matching TRBD1 (6 bases). Looked up from germline, CDR1 is SQVTM and CDR2 is ANQGSEA. V lost 4 bases and J 1 base, leaving 10 bases between the germline ends. The CDR3 covers 13 residues. The CDR3 nucleotides are TGCAGCGTTGGGCGGACAGCCCAAGAGACCCAGTACTTC. Residues: CSVGRTAQETQYF.

The chain carries TRBV28 and TRBJ1-2; D is unresolved. The germline gives CDR1 MDHEN, CDR2 SYDVKM. This CDR3 comprises 13 residues. The germline V and J ends were trimmed by 3 bases and 4 bases, with 9 bases remaining between them. CDR3 in amino acids: CASSFSAVYGYTF. CDR3 DNA: TGTGCCAGCAGTTTCTCGGCGGTCTATGGCTACACCTTC.

CDR3 in DNA: TGTGCCACCATCCGCGTCAGGGACTCGAACACTGAAGCTTTCTTT. It specifies CATIRVRDSNTEAFF. The chain joins TRBV2 to TRBJ1-1; weak D call: TRBD1 (5 bases). The CDR3 sequence is 15 residues long. V was shortened by 10 bases and J by 1 base, with 19 bases between the two germline ends. CDR1 and CDR2 (germline): SNHLY, FYNNEI.